Listed here is a single T cell receptor (beta chain). Antigen unknown. The read ends 3 residues shy of where the CDR3 ends; the end is completed using the germline J gene. These data belong to a study of T cells in women clearing cervical HPV infection. Study-wide context: Case blood was drawn when the lesion was first found; control blood after infection became undetectable. With HLA typing for only a few women, HLA confounding remains possible. Study results and caveats: T-cell numbers per sample were unknown and may explain richness differences.

Germline V gene sequence: CDR1 SEHNR, CDR2 FQNEAQ (reference sequence). The CDR3 has 13 amino acids. Generated by immunoSEQ multiplex PCR, the TCRdb table keeps only in-frame clones and is missing some. The listing records under 45,000 clones. Sequencing input: blood buffy coat. The chain joins TRBV7-9 to TRBJ1-2, with a tentative D call TRBD1 (6 bases). The TCR comes from a woman between 18 and 70 years old with a cervical HPV16 infection that either progressed to CIN3+ or cleared (not recorded which). Partial CDR3 DNA: TGTGCCAGCAGCAGAAGGGGGTACAATGAC. Encoded protein: CASSRRGYND. The entire CDR3 protein is CASSRRGYNDYTF.